The clone carrying this T cell receptor beta chain was seen many times. Its antigen is currently unknown. The source of the sample is a study of T cells in Graves' hyperthyroidism and ophthalmopathy. Whole-study findings and limits: Patients with ophthalmopathy were separated from those with stable hyperthyroidism by a 13 V-J model.

V lost 6 bases and J 2 bases, leaving 10 bases between the germline ends. The CDR3 length is 13 residues. CDR1 is LNHDA, CDR2 SQIVND, per germline (reference sequence). Template material for amplifying TCR beta CDR3 regions consisted of RNA transcripts. TCR CDR3 regions were first amplified by RT-PCR with HTBI primers. TCRdb independently ran MiXCR on the multiplex PCR reads; one entry per CDR3 protein. The sample includes 700,000 to 950,000 distinct CDR3 sequences, under 45% of them seen just once. Sequenced: blood. This receptor was identified in a woman aged 40-49 years with Graves' hyperthyroidism. The chain is built from TRBV19 and TRBJ1-2; weak D call: TRBD1 (5 bases). Here the CDR3 reads CASRRGNNYGYTF. The CDR3 coding sequence is TGTGCCAGTAGGAGGGGAAACAACTATGGCTACACCTTC. Complete variable domain (other parts from reference TRBV19 and TRBJ1-2): DGGITQSPKYLFRKEGQNVTLSCEQNLNHDAMYWYRQDPGQGLRLIYYSQIVNDFQKGDIAEGYSVSREKKESFPLTVTSAQKNPTAFYLCASRRGNNYGYTFGSGTRLTVV.